A single sample gave rise to the 10 T cell receptor beta chains below, sequenced in a study of blood T cells in healthy people across ages. A sample-barcoded 5' primer and a J-beta primer mix were used in a second PCR of roughly 6 to 11 cycles. TCRdb reprocessed the 5' RACE reads via MiXCR and lists one record per CDR3 protein. The sample lists about 1.8 million distinct CDR3 sequences; around 50% were seen once. Sequencing used blood. The receptors come from a woman aged 40 to 50 in good health.

V and J are TRBV5-1 and TRBJ2-5, with a weak D call TRBD1 (6 bases). The CDR3 covers 15 residues. V gave up 0 bases and J gave up 4 bases, with 13 bases separating them. Germline V gives CDR1 SGHRS, CDR2 YFSETQ. CDR3 coding DNA: TGCGCCAGCAGCTTGGACAGGGCTTCCCGAGAGACCCAGTACTTC. Its protein product is CASSLDRASRETQYF. The full variable domain, rest sourced from reference TRBV5-1 and TRBJ2-5, is KAGVTQTPRYLIKTRGQQVTLSCSPISGHRSVSWYQQTPGQGLQFLFEYFSETQRNKGNFPGRFSGRQFSNSRSEMNVSTLELGDSALYLCASSLDRASRETQYFGPGTRLLVL.

With respect to this clonotype: Compared with germline, one end of the junction differs, possibly owing to a read error. The chain couples TRBV7-9 to TRBJ2-7, with D possibly TRBD1 on 5 matching bases. The germline CDR1 and CDR2 sequences are SEHNR and FQNEAQ (reference sequence). This CDR3 is 14 amino acids long. The CDR3 region has the DNA TGTGCCGGCAGCCCATCGACAGTCTCCTACGAGCAGTACTTC. It is translated as CAGSPSTVSYEQYF.

In its sample, this clonotype was seen a few times. The chain has TRBV7-2 and TRBJ1-5, with D possibly matching TRBD1 (5 bases). Germline V gives CDR1 SGHTA, CDR2 FQGNSA. The V end was cut by 1 base, the J end by 0 bases, with 7 bases between. This CDR3 spans 15 amino acids. The chain's CDR3 is CASSLDRNSNQPQHF. In DNA form, the CDR3 reads TGTGCCAGCAGCTTAGACAGGAATAGCAATCAGCCCCAGCATTTT.

This sequence joins TRBV19 and TRBJ2-3; TRBD1 aligns across 7 bases. This CDR3 has 15 amino acids. CDR1 LNHDA and CDR2 SQIVND come from the germline V gene (reference sequence). V lost 2 bases to trimming and J lost 2 bases; unmatched junction nucleotides: 4. DNA for the CDR3: TGTGCCAGTAGTATATCGACAGGGAACACAGATACGCAGTATTTT. Its translation is CASSISTGNTDTQYF. The variable domain in full, completed from reference TRBV19 and TRBJ2-3, reads DGGITQSPKYLFRKEGQNVTLSCEQNLNHDAMYWYRQDPGQGLRLIYYSQIVNDFQKGDIAEGYSVSREKKESFPLTVTSAQKNPTAFYLCASSISTGNTDTQYFGPGTRLTVL.

This sequence joins TRBV7-2 and TRBJ2-1, with TRBD2 identical over 7 bases. V shed 5 bases, J shed 2 bases, and the junction held 6 bases outside the gene matches. Germline CDR1 SGHTA, CDR2 FQGNSA. The CDR3 totals 15 residues. CDR3 sequence: CASSPAREAYNEQFF. Here the CDR3 DNA reads TGTGCCAGCAGCCCCGCCCGGGAGGCCTACAATGAGCAGTTCTTC.

This clonotype was observed a few times. The rearrangement uses TRBV3-1 and TRBJ2-7, with TRBD2 identical over 13 bases. V dropped 0 bases and J dropped 3; count of bases not matched to a gene: 2. Germline values: CDR1 LGHDT, CDR2 YNNKEL (reference sequence). The CDR3 spans 16 residues. In nucleotides, the CDR3 is TGTGCCAGCAGCCAAGACGGGACTAGCGGGGTCTACGAGCAGTACTTC. This sequence encodes CASSQDGTSGVYEQYF.

V is TRBV20-1 and J is TRBJ2-7; 8 bases map to TRBD1. Judging by the DNA end, TRBJ2-5 fits better; the J call may be wrong. CDR1 and CDR2 from the germline V gene are DFQATT and SNEGSKA (reference sequence). This CDR3 contains 14 residues. In DNA form, the CDR3 reads TGCAGTGCCCGTGACAGGGGTATCCAAGAGACCCAGTACTTC. Its translation is CSARDRGIQETQYF.

This sequence joins TRBV7-8 and TRBJ1-2, with D unresolved. The V gene's germline CDR1 is SGHVS and CDR2 FQNEAQ. The CDR3 spans 13 residues. V was trimmed by 5 bases and J by 0 bases, leaving 7 bases between them. The CDR3 protein is CASSRKANYGYTF. CDR3 DNA sequence: TGTGCCAGCAGCCGAAAAGCTAACTATGGCTACACCTTC.

The chain couples TRBV5-8 to TRBJ2-7; D is possibly TRBD1 or TRBD2 (6 bases each). The J call is uncertain, as TRBJ2-5 better fits the DNA end. Germline V CDR1 and CDR2: SGHTS, YDEGEE. This CDR3 comprises 18 residues. CDR3 nucleotides: TGTGCCAGCAGCCACTGGGGGGCCGGGACAACGATGTCAGAGACCCAGTACTTC. Protein sequence: CASSHWGAGTTMSETQYF.

The sample holds a few counts of this clonotype. The CDR3 DNA follows: TGTGCCAGCAGCCAAGGACAGGGGCGCGACTATGGCTACACCTTC. Amino acids: CASSQGQGRDYGYTF. The chain uses TRBV7-2 and TRBJ1-2, with TRBD1 matching over 9 bases. V trimming: 5 bases; J trimming: 3 bases; junction bases outside the gene matches: 7. This CDR3 comprises 15 residues. CDR1 and CDR2 from the germline V gene are SGHTA and FQGNSA.